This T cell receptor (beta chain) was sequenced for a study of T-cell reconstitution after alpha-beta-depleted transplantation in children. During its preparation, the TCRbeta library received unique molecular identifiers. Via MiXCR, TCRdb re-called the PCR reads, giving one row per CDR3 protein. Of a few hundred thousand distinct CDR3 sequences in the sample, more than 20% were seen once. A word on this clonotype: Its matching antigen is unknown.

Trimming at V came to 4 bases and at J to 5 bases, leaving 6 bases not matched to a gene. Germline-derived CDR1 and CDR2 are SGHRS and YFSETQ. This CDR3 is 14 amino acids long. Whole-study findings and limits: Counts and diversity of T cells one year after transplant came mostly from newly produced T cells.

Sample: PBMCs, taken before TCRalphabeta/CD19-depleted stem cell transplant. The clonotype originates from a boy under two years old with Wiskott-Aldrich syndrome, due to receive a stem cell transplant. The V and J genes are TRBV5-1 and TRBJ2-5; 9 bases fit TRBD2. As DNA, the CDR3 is TGCGCCAGCAGCAGCGGGAGGCTGGAGGAGACCCAGTACTTC. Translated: CASSSGRLEETQYF.